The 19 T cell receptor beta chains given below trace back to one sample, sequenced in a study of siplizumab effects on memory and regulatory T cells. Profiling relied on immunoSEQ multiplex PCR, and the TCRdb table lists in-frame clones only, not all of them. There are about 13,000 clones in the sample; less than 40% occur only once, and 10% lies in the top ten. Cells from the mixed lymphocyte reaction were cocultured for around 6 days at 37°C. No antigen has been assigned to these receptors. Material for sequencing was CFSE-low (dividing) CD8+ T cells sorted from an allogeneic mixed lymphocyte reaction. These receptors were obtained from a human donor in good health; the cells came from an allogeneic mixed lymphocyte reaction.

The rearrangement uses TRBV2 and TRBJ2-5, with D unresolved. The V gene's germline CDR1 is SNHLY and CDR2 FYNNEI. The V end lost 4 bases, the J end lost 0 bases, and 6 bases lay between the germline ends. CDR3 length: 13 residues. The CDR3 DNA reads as TGTGCCAGCAGTGGCCTAGACCAAGAGACCCAGTACTTC. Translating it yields CASSGLDQETQYF.

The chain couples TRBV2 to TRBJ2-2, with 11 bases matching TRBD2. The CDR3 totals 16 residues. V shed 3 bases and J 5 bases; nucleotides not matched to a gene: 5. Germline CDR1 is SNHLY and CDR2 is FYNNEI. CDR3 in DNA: TGTGCCAGCAGTGAGTCTAGCGGGGGGTTTACCGGGGAGCTGTTTTTT. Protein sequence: CASSESSGGFTGELFF.

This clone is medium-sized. The CDR3 spells CASSLGGLAGVVGETQYF. The CDR3 DNA reads TGTGCCAGCAGCTTAGGGGGACTAGCGGGAGTCGTGGGAGAGACCCAGTACTTC. The chain carries TRBV11-3 and TRBJ2-5; 14 positions match TRBD2. CDR1 and CDR2 (germline): SGHNT, YENEEA. The CDR3 loop spans 18 amino acids. The V and J ends lost 1 base and 4 bases, in that order; junction bases with no gene match: 8.

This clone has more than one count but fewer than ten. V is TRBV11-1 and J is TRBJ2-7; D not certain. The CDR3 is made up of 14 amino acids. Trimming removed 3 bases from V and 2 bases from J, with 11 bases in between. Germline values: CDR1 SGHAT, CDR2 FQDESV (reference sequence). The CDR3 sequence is CASSLSRMAYEQYF. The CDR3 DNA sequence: TGTGCCAGCAGCTTGAGCAGAATGGCCTACGAGCAGTACTTC.

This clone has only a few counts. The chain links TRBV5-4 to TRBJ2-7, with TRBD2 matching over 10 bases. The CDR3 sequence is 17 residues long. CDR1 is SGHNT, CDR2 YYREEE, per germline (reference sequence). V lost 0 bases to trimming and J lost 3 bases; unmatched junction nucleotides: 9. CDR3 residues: CASSLAPASGGFYEQYF. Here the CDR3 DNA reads TGTGCCAGCAGCTTGGCCCCGGCTAGCGGGGGATTCTACGAGCAGTACTTC.

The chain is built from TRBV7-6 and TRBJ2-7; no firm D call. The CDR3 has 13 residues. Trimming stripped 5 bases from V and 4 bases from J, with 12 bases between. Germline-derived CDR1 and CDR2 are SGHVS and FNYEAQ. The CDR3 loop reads CASSLGEGYEQYF. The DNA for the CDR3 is TGTGCCAGCAGCCTTGGGGAAGGTTACGAGCAGTACTTC.

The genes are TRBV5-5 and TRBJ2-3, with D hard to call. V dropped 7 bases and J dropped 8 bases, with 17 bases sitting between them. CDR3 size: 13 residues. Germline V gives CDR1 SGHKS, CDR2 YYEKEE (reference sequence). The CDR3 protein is CASSELVVVTQYF. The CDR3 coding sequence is TGTGCCAGCTCAGAGCTCGTGGTCGTTACGCAGTATTTT.

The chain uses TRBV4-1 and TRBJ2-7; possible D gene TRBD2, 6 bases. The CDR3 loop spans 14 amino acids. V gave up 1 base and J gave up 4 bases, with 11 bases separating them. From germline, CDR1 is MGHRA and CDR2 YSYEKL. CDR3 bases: TGCGCCAGCAGCCAAGTGGTCGGGAGTTACGAGCAGTACTTC. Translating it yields CASSQVVGSYEQYF.

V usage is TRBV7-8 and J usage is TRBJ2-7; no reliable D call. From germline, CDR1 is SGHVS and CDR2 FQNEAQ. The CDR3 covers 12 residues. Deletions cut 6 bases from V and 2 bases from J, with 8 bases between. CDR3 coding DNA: TGTGCCAGCAGGGAGCTAACCTACGAGCAGTACTTC. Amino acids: CASRELTYEQYF. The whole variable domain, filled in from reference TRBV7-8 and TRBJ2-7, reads GAGVSQSPRYKVAKRGQDVALRCDPISGHVSLFWYQQALGQGPEFLTYFQNEAQLDKSGLPSDRFFAERPEGSVSTLKIQRTQQEDSAVYLCASRELTYEQYFGPGTRLTVT.

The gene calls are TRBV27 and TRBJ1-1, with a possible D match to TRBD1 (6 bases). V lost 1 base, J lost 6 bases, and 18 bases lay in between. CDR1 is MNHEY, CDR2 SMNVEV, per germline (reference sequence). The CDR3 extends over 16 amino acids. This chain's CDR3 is CASSLLVDRARAEAFF. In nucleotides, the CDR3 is TGTGCCAGCAGTTTATTAGTGGACAGAGCTCGGGCTGAAGCTTTCTTT.

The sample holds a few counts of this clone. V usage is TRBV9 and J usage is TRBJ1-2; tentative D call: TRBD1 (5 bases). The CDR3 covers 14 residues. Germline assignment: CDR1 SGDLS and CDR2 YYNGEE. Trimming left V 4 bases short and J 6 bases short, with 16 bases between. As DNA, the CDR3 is TGTGCCAGCAGCCGAGACAGTCGGGTTGATGGCTACACCTTC. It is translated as CASSRDSRVDGYTF.

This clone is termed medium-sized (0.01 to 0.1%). CDR3: CASSEAPGDTLYEQYF. In DNA, the CDR3 is TGTGCCAGCAGTGAAGCTCCCGGGGACACCTTATACGAGCAGTACTTC. The V call is TRBV2, the J call TRBJ2-7; tentatively, D is TRBD1 (6 bases). This CDR3 has 16 amino acids. Trimming took off 0 bases at V and 4 bases at J, with 16 bases between the two ends. Germline V gives CDR1 SNHLY, CDR2 FYNNEI.

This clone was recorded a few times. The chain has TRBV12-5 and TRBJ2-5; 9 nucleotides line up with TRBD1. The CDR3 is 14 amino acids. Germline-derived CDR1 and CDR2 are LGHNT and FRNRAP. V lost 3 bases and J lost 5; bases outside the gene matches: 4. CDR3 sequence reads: CASGLTGGWETQYF. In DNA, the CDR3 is TGTGCTAGTGGTTTAACAGGGGGCTGGGAGACCCAGTACTTC.

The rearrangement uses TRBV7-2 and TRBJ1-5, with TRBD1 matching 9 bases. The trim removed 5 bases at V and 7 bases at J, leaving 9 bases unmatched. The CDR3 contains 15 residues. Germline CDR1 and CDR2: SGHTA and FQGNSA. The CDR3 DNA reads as TGTGCCAGCAGCCTACAGGGACAGGGTAGCCAGCCCCAGCATTTT. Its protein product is CASSLQGQGSQPQHF.

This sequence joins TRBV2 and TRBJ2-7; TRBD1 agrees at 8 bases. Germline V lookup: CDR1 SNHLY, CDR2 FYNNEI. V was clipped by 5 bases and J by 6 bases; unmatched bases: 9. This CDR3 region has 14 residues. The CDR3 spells CASSPGTGLTEQYF. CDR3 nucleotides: TGTGCCAGCAGTCCCGGGACAGGTCTCACCGAGCAGTACTTC.

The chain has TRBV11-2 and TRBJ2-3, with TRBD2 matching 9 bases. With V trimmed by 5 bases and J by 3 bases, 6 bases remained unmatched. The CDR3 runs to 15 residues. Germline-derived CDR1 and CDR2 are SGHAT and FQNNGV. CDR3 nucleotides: TGTGCCAGCAGCCTTCAGCGGGGGGAAACAGATACGCAGTATTTT. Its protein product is CASSLQRGETDTQYF.

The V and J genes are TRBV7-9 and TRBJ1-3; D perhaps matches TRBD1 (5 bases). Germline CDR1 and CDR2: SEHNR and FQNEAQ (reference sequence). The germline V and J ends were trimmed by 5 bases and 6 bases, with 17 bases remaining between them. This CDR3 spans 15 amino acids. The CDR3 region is CASSVTGTLANTIYF. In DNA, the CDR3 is TGTGCCAGCAGCGTCACCGGGACCCTAGCAAACACCATATATTTT.

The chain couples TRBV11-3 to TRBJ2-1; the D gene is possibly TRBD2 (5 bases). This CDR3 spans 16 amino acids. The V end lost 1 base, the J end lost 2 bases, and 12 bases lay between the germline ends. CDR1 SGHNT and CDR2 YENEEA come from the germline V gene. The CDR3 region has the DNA TGTGCCAGCAGCTTAGGATCTAGCTCCCCCTACAATGAGCAGTTCTTC. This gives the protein CASSLGSSSPYNEQFF.

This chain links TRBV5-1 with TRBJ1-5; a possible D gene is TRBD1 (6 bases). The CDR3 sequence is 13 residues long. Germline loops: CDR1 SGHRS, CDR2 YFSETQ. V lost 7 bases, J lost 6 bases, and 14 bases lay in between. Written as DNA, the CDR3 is TGCGCCAGCCGGGCGGGGGCGGGTCAGCCCCAGCATTTT. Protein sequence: CASRAGAGQPQHF.